A single T cell receptor beta chain is shown here with its context. This sample stems from a study of monozygotic twins with inflammatory bowel disease. CDR3 length equals 16 residues. Per the germline V gene, CDR1 is KGHSH and CDR2 is LQKENI. Template switching introduced UMIs that contain a 6-nucleotide sample barcode. One entry per CDR3 protein, without DNA, is what TCRdb gives after re-calling the 5' RACE reads. The sample data list fewer than 200,000 distinct CDR3 sequences. This sequence originates from a human donor with ulcerative colitis or Crohn's disease, or a healthy co-twin of an affected twin (not recorded which). The sample taken for sequencing was blood. The gene calls are TRBV18 and TRBJ2-3; TCRdb calls TRBD1, which cannot be checked without DNA. The CDR3: CASSPYHGQGTDTQYF.